This T cell receptor (beta chain) comes out of a study of OX40 agonist ivuxolimab in advanced cancers. As for the study in general: Ivuxolimab is an agonistic anti-OX40 (CD134) antibody, and patients were treated with it. Dose-escalation patients were diagnosed with hepatocellular carcinoma, melanoma, renal cell cancer or head and neck cancer.

Using immunoSEQ multiplex PCR, the repertoire was profiled, and TCRdb retains in-frame clones only, with some absent. The sample has almost 50,000 clones; roughly four fifths are singletons. The CDR3 is made up of 13 amino acids. CDR1 SGHNT and CDR2 YENEEA come from the germline V gene. V lost 6 bases and J lost 5, with 10 bases in between. Autoimmune disease history or systemic immunosuppression meant exclusion. The study sampled blood at baseline, cycle 4 day 1, and cycle 7 day 1. The V call is TRBV11-3, the J call TRBJ2-2; D is possibly TRBD1 (6 bases). This specimen consisted of CD4+ or CD8+ T cells sorted from blood, obtained in a trial of the OX40 agonist ivuxolimab. This TCR came from an adult with an advanced solid tumor such as melanoma, head and neck, liver or kidney cancer. The CDR3 loop is CASSPRGTGELFF. CDR3 nucleotides: TGTGCCAGCAGTCCAAGGGGGACCGGGGAGCTGTTTTTT.